The clone carrying this TCR beta chain has at least ten counts. This specimen comes from a study of early T cells in non-severe SARS-CoV-2 infection. The TCR library protocol attached unique molecular identifiers to the individual cDNA molecules. In TCRdb, the 5' RACE reads were re-called with MiXCR into one record per CDR3 protein. The sample consists of more than 25,000 distinct CDR3 sequences, roughly 5.3% of them appearing once. The junction had 8 bases not matched to a gene; V was cut back by 5 bases and J by 2 bases. The CDR3 has 15 residues. Germline CDR1 reads SEHNR; CDR2 reads FQNEAQ (reference sequence).

The J gene is TRBJ1-2, the V gene TRBV7-9; 7 bases are a match to TRBD1. The sample taken for sequencing was whole blood. The receptor's source is an adult who was a healthcare worker with PCR-confirmed SARS-CoV-2 infection or an uninfected control (not recorded which). The DNA for the CDR3 is TGTGCCAGCAGCCCCCGTCGGACAGGAAACTATGGCTACACCTTC. Translating it yields CASSPRRTGNYGYTF.